This entry features one T cell receptor (beta chain) sequence. The CDR3 runs to 15 residues. J gave up 2 bases and V 4 bases, and 2 bases lay outside the gene matches. Germline V lookup: CDR1 SGHRS, CDR2 YFSETQ. The data were taken from a study of blood T cell repertoires in COVID-19. Profiled with immunoSEQ multiplex PCR; TCRdb holds only in-frame clones, not every one. The sample has under 450,000 clones; approximately 90% are singletons. This clonotype was sampled from a woman in her forties who had been exposed to COVID-19. The chain employs TRBV5-1 and TRBJ2-2; 10 nucleotides agree with TRBD1. Sequenced material: PBMCs or T cells enriched from blood (not recorded which). In DNA, the CDR3 is TGCGCCAGCAGCAGGACAGGGGGTAACACCGGGGAGCTGTTTTTT. Translating gives CASSRTGGNTGELFF.